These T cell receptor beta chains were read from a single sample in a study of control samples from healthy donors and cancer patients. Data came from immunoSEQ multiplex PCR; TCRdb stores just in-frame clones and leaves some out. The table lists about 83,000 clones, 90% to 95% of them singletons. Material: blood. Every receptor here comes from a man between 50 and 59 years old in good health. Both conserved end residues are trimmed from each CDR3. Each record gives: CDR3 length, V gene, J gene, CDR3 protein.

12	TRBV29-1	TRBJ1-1	SVEGPGRNTEAF
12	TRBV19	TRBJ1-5	ASSILPDNQPQH
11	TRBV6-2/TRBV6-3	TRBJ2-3	ASSYAGADTQY
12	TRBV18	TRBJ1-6	ASSTGGVNSPLH
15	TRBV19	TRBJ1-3	ASSMLSQGVSGNTIY
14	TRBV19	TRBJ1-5	ASSRGRDSYNQPQH
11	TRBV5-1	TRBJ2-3	ATWTGDFGTQY
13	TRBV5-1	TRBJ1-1	ASSLTGPLNTEAF
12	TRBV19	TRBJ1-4	ASTPTGQNEKLF
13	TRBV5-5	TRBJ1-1	ASSSSGYRNTEAF
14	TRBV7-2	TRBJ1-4	ASSLRGRGAGEKLF
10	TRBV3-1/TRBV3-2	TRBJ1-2	ASSHEEGGYT
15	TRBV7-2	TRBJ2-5	ASSLVAGRSGGETQY
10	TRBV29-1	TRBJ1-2	SVERGFNGYT
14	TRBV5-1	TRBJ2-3	ASSLLAGELTDTQY
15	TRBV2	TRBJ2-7	ASTPPDRGSRNYEQY
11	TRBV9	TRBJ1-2	ASSVGAAYGYT
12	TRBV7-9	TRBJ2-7	ASSYRRGPYEQY
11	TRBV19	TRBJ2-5	ASTGGVEETQY
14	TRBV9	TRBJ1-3	ASSPRGLGSGNTIY
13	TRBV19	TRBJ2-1	ASSIGAGSYNEQF
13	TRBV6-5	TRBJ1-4	ASSYFGTLNEKLF
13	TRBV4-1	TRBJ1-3	ASSQEGARGNTIY
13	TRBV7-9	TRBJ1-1	ASSLGGTGLAEAF
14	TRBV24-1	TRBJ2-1	ATSDPTGTDYNEQF
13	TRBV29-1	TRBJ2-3	SVVRRAGYTDTQY
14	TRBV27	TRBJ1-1	ASWGNSGPFHAEAF
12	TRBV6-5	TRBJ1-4	ASSPDRGQEKLF
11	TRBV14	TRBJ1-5	ASSQELDQPQH
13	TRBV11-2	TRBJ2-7	ASSLDRGSAYEQY
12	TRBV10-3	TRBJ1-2	AISPGLANYGYT
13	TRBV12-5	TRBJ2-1	ASAGPDRGMDEQF
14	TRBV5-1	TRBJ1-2	ASSSQGAQGNKGYT
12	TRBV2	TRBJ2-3	ASSWGGSTDTQY
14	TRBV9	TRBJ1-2	ASSVGGGGSLRGYT
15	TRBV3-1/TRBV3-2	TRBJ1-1	ASSPYLNDRGREKAF
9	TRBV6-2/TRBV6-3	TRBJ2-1	ASSYTNEQF
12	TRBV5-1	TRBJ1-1	ASSQAGKLLQAF
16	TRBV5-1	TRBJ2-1	ASSFGVGTGSSYNEQF
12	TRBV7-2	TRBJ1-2	ASTFQGARYGYT
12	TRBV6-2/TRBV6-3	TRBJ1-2	ASSRGQGAASYT
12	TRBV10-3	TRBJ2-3	AISEGGRADTQY
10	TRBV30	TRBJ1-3	AWSYPGGTIY
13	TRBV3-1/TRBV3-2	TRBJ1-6	ASSQKQGGNSPLH
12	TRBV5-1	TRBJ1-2	ASSLAKGADGYT
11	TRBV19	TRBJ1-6	ASTGMGDSPLH
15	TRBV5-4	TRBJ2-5	ASSSRPKGEDQETQY
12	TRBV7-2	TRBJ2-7	ASSLVQGAWEQY
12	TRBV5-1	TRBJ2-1	ASKSSSGANEQF
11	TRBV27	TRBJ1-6	ASRRQGISPLH
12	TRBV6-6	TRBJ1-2	ASSSGTGDRSYT
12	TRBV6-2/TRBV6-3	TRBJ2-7	ASSRGTGPYEQY
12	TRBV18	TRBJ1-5	ASSPDSHNQPQH
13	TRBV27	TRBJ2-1	ASSLQGLFYNEQF
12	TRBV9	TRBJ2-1	ASSVGVKNNEQF
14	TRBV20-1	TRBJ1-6	SASRIMDRTNSPLH
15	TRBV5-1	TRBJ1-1	ASSSPSPGVAFTEAF